One sample yielded the 13 T cell receptor beta chains listed below, sequenced in a study of blood T cell repertoires in COVID-19. Only in-frame clones appear in the TCRdb table, and some are missing; sequencing was by immunoSEQ multiplex PCR. The sample comprises approximately 100,000 clones, over 70% of which are singletons, and roughly a tenth rests with the top ten. Sequencing was performed on peripheral blood. These receptors originate from a woman aged 80 or older with acute or convalescent COVID-19.

The chain employs TRBV19 and TRBJ1-2, with a possible D match to TRBD1 (5 bases). V lost 5 bases, J lost 6 bases, and 16 bases lay in between. Germline V gives CDR1 LNHDA, CDR2 SQIVND (reference sequence). This CDR3 spans 14 amino acids. The DNA for the CDR3 is TGTGCCAGTAGTGCGTTAAGGAGGGGAGATGGCTACACCTTC. It codes for CASSALRRGDGYTF.

V and J are TRBV7-2 and TRBJ1-3; 11 nucleotides match TRBD1. J gave up 1 base and V 5 bases, and 4 bases lay outside the gene matches. From germline, CDR1 is SGHTA and CDR2 FQGNSA. The CDR3 sequence is 16 residues long. DNA of the CDR3: TGTGCCAGCAGCCCCGGGACAGGGGGATCTGGAAACACCATATATTTT. Residues: CASSPGTGGSGNTIYF.

The V gene is TRBV15, the J gene TRBJ1-2, with no clear D. Germline V gives CDR1 LNHNV, CDR2 YYDKDF (reference sequence). This CDR3 comprises 15 residues. Deletions cut 4 bases from V and 0 bases from J, with 12 bases between. The CDR3 spells CATSTAGIANYGYTF. DNA for the CDR3: TGTGCCACCAGCACTGCGGGGATAGCTAACTATGGCTACACCTTC.

The chain combines TRBV19 with TRBJ1-5; D is ambiguous. This CDR3 region has 15 residues. V lost 3 bases and J lost 2, with 11 bases in between. Per germline, CDR1 LNHDA and CDR2 SQIVND (reference sequence). The CDR3 nucleotides read TGTGCCAGTAGTATCCGGGGTTTAGGCAATCAGCCCCAGCATTTT. It specifies CASSIRGLGNQPQHF.

Only a few counts were recorded for this clone. The CDR3 DNA reads as TGTGCCAGCAGTTACGAGGGCGGACCCAACTATGGCTACACCTTC. It encodes CASSYEGGPNYGYTF. This chain links TRBV6-5 with TRBJ1-2; D is uncertain. Germline CDR1 and CDR2: MNHEY and SVGAGI. This CDR3 region has 15 residues. V was clipped by 2 bases and J by 2 bases, with 12 bases between them.

This clone was seen once. This rearrangement joins TRBV6-5 to TRBJ1-5; the match to TRBD1 covers 8 bases. The CDR3 has 14 residues. The germline V gene has CDR1 MNHEY and CDR2 SVGAGI. J gave up 5 bases and V 11 bases, and 11 bases lay outside the gene matches. The CDR3 sequence: CACQGAPSHQPQHF. The CDR3 DNA reads as TGTGCCTGCCAGGGGGCCCCGAGTCATCAGCCCCAGCATTTT.

The chain has TRBV2 and TRBJ2-1, with TRBD2 matching 7 bases. V shed 3 bases, J shed 3 bases, and the junction held 5 bases outside the gene matches. CDR1 is SNHLY and CDR2 is FYNNEI in the germline V gene. The length of the CDR3 is 15 residues. CDR3 amino acids: CASSEGGDRYNEQFF. CDR3 sequence (DNA): TGTGCCAGCAGTGAGGGAGGGGACCGCTACAATGAGCAGTTCTTC. Drawing the rest from reference TRBV2 and TRBJ2-1, the complete variable domain is EPEVTQTPSHQVTQMGQEVILRCVPISNHLYFYWYRQILGQKVEFLVSFYNNEISEKSEIFDDQFSVERPDGSNFTLKIRSTKLEDSAMYFCASSEGGDRYNEQFFGPGTRLTVL.

The chain employs TRBV9 and TRBJ1-2; TRBD1 aligns across 7 bases. Germline trimming cut 0 bases from V and 7 bases from J; bases unmatched to any gene: 18. The CDR3 spans 18 residues. Germline loops: CDR1 SGDLS, CDR2 YYNGEE. CDR3 amino acids: CASSVDVYGDSYYGGYTF. For the CDR3, the DNA is TGTGCCAGCAGCGTAGATGTGTATGGGGACAGCTATTACGGTGGCTACACCTTC.

V and J are TRBV11-2 and TRBJ1-1; D gene unclear. Trimming took 3 bases from V and 4 from J, leaving 9 bases between them. Germline-derived CDR1 and CDR2 are SGHAT and FQNNGV. The CDR3 is 13 residues long. The CDR3 loop reads CASSFRQVTEAFF. DNA for the CDR3: TGTGCCAGCAGCTTCCGACAAGTCACTGAAGCTTTCTTT.

This chain joins TRBV5-4 and TRBJ2-3, with D tentatively TRBD1 (6 bases). CDR3 size: 14 residues. Looked up from germline, CDR1 is SGHNT and CDR2 is YYREEE (reference sequence). V lost 1 base and J 2 bases, leaving 8 bases between the germline ends. The CDR3 sequence is CASSLTGTTDTQYF. CDR3 nucleotide sequence: TGTGCCAGCAGCTTGACAGGGACCACAGATACGCAGTATTTT.

The CDR3 nucleotides read TGTGCCACCAGTGATTTGGTCGATGGCTACACCTTC. Its protein product is CATSDLVDGYTF. This chain joins TRBV24-1 and TRBJ1-2, with unresolved D. Trimming removed 0 bases from V and 6 bases from J, with 4 bases in between. The CDR3 extends over 12 amino acids. Germline CDR1 reads KGHDR; CDR2 reads SFDVKD.

This clone appeared a single time. This chain connects TRBV11-2 to TRBJ2-2; D not resolved. The germline V gene has CDR1 SGHAT and CDR2 FQNNGV. CDR3 length: 13 amino acids. The ends were cut back, 4 bases at V and 1 base at J, with 4 bases in the middle. CDR3 nucleotides: TGTGCCAGCAGCTCACAGAACACCGGGGAGCTGTTTTTT. This gives the protein CASSSQNTGELFF.

This clone was observed a single time. This chain links TRBV5-1 with TRBJ1-1, with D possibly being TRBD1 (5 bases). Trimming took off 0 bases at V and 1 base at J, with 10 bases between the two ends. From germline, CDR1 is SGHRS and CDR2 YFSETQ. This CDR3 comprises 15 residues. As DNA, the CDR3 is TGCGCCAGCAGCTTGGGGGGGGTCCCGAACACTGAAGCTTTCTTT. It codes for CASSLGGVPNTEAFF. Drawing the rest from reference TRBV5-1 and TRBJ1-1, the complete variable domain is KAGVTQTPRYLIKTRGQQVTLSCSPISGHRSVSWYQQTPGQGLQFLFEYFSETQRNKGNFPGRFSGRQFSNSRSEMNVSTLELGDSALYLCASSLGGVPNTEAFFGQGTRLTVV.